A selection of T cell receptor beta chains follows, all from one sample in a study of a mutant IDH1 vaccine in newly diagnosed glioma. Method: immunoSEQ multiplex PCR; TCRdb's copy keeps in-frame clones and lacks some. The table has some 95,000 clones, 80% seen once. Material: PBMCs, obtained from a glioma patient treated with radiotherapy, temozolomide or both. The receptors were gathered from a man aged 40-50 years with glioma. CDR3s include the opening cysteine and the closing phenylalanine or tryptophan. A D gene is named only where the DNA matches it firmly. Expanded clones get a size class; other rows say once, few or many, or leave the size out.

>TRBJ2-1|NA|TRBV18|NA
TGTGCCAGCTCAGGCTTACAGGGCAGTGGTGAGCAGTTCTTC
CASSGLQGSGEQFF
>TRBJ2-7|NA|TRBV5-1|TRBD2
TGCGCCAGCAGCTTACTGACTAGCGGGAGCTACGAGCAGTACTTC
CASSLLTSGSYEQYF
>TRBJ1-1|few|TRBV6-5|TRBD1
TGTGCCAGCAGGCAGGGGGCGGCCACTGAAGCTTTCTTT
CASRQGAATEAFF
>TRBJ1-1|many|TRBV7-6|NA
TGTGCCAGCAGCCTACAGGGATCTGGTGAAGCTTTCTTT
CASSLQGSGEAFF
>TRBJ2-7|NA|TRBV29-1|TRBD1
TGCAGCGTTGACGGGACAGGGTACGAGCAGTACTTC
CSVDGTGYEQYF
>TRBJ2-1|NA|TRBV9|TRBD2
TGTGCCAGCAGCTCAAGCACTAGCGGGAGATCCGATGAGCAGTTCTTC
CASSSSTSGRSDEQFF
>TRBJ2-5|NA|TRBV28|NA
TGTGCCAGCATTCAAGGCGGGGTGGGAGAGACCCAGTACTTC
CASIQGGVGETQYF
>TRBJ2-1|few|TRBV7-2|NA
TGTGCCAGCAGCAATCTACGTATCGGCAGCTCCTACAATGAGCAGTTCTTC
CASSNLRIGSSYNEQFF
>TRBJ2-3|NA|TRBV7-8|NA
TGTGCCAGCAGCTTAGGTACAGGCGGCGGCACAGATACGCAGTATTTT
CASSLGTGGGTDTQYF
>TRBJ1-1|NA|TRBV7-3|NA
TGTGCCAGCAGCTTAAATCAGGGGATGAACACTGAAGCTTTCTTT
CASSLNQGMNTEAFF
>TRBJ1-2|NA|TRBV5-1|NA
TGCGCCAGCAGCTTGGAGGGAGGGTTCCGTGTCTATGGCTACACCTTC
CASSLEGGFRVYGYTF
>TRBJ2-4|NA|TRBV13|TRBD1
TGTGCCAGCAGCTTAGCAATCCAGGGGGCAAACATTCAGTACTTC
CASSLAIQGANIQYF
>TRBJ2-1|once|TRBV9|TRBD1
TGTGCCAGCAGCGGGGACAGGGATGAGCAGTTCTTC
CASSGDRDEQFF
>TRBJ2-7|NA|TRBV7-2|TRBD2
TGTGCCAGCAGCTTTCCGGGACTACCCCCCTACGAGCAGTACTTC
CASSFPGLPPYEQYF
>TRBJ2-1|NA|TRBV4-3|TRBD1
TGCGCCAGCAGCCAGGGGGACAGGGTGGAAAATGAGCAGTTCTTC
CASSQGDRVENEQFF
>TRBJ1-5|NA|TRBV28|NA
TGTGCCAGCAGTTTGCCGGGTAGCAATCAGCCCCAGCATTTT
CASSLPGSNQPQHF
>TRBJ1-5|few|TRBV28|NA
TGTGCCAGCAGTTTATGGGGGGATAGCAATCAGCCCCAGCATTTT
CASSLWGDSNQPQHF
>TRBJ1-6|NA|TRBV7-2|NA
TGTGCCAGCAGCTTAGAGACGGGACTCAGAAATTCACCCCTCCACTTT
CASSLETGLRNSPLHF
>TRBJ2-5|NA|TRBV6-5|NA
TGTGCCAGCAGTTTCCTCGTACAGCAAGAGACCCAGTACTTC
CASSFLVQQETQYF
>TRBJ2-2|NA|TRBV4-3|NA
TGCGCCAGCAGCGAAGTCACCGGGGAGCTGTTTTTT
CASSEVTGELFF
>TRBJ2-7|NA|TRBV7-2|NA
TGTGCCAGCAGCTCCTTGGGATACGAGCAGTACTTC
CASSSLGYEQYF
>TRBJ1-1|NA|TRBV7-9|NA
TGTGCCAGCAGCCATAGGACCGCCGCAATAAGGGACACTGAAGCTTTCTTT
CASSHRTAAIRDTEAFF
>TRBJ2-5|once|TRBV5-1|NA
TGCGCCAGCAGCTTGACCGGGGAAGAGACCCAGTACTTC
CASSLTGEETQYF
>TRBJ2-4|NA|TRBV19|NA
TGTGCCAGTAGTCCCCTCCTCCGGGACAAGAGAAAAAACATTCAGTACTTC
CASSPLLRDKRKNIQYF
>TRBJ2-1|NA|TRBV28|NA
TGTGCCAGCAGTCCCAGTCAGGGGATATACAATGAGCAGTTCTTC
CASSPSQGIYNEQFF
>TRBJ2-1|NA|TRBV7-6|TRBD1
TGTGCCAGCAGCTTAGCGTGGACAGGGGGAGTGTCCTACAATGAGCAGTTCTTC
CASSLAWTGGVSYNEQFF